The clone carrying this T cell receptor (beta chain) was found a few times. Its specificity is not known. Sample-barcoded 5' priming and a J-beta primer mix drove a second PCR of roughly 7 to 11 cycles. TCRdb passed the 5' RACE reads through MiXCR, listing each CDR3 protein once. Among about 1.7 million distinct CDR3 sequences listed, approximately 30% were seen once. The CDR3 length is 14 residues. Germline V gene data show CDR1 as MGHDK and CDR2 as SYGVNS. V dropped 3 bases and J dropped 7; count of bases not matched to a gene: 7. The sample comes from a study of blood T cells in healthy people across ages. The overall study: About one barcoded TCR beta cDNA was captured per two T cells. General study points: Percentage of naive T cells showed a strong correlation with TCR beta diversity. Diversity was higher, and naive CD4+ cells more numerous, in long-lived donors than in aged donors.

V is TRBV25-1 and J is TRBJ1-2; TRBD1 agrees at 8 bases. This receptor was taken from a woman younger than 45 in good health. The sample taken for sequencing was blood. The CDR3 nucleotides are TGTGCCAGCAGTGACGGGACAGGTCTTGGTGGCTACACCTTC. Its protein is CASSDGTGLGGYTF.